The rows below give T cell receptor beta chains drawn from one sample of a study of shared clonotypes between healthy human individuals. Profiling relied on immunoSEQ multiplex PCR, and the TCRdb table lists in-frame clones only, not all of them. The sample consists of 2 million to 2.5 million clones, about nine tenths of them appearing once. Sequenced sample: naive CD4+ T cells from PBMCs. These receptors originate from a man aged 18 to 29 in good health. Some clones in this sample may be carry-over from other donors' samples. The CDR3 runs from the conserved cysteine through the conserved F or W. Fields, in order: J gene, V gene, D gene, clone size, CDR3 DNA, CDR3 protein. D genes are given only for firm matches. Rows may omit the clone size; those that give it use once, few, many or a size class.

TRBJ1-2,TRBV28,-,-,TGTGCCAGCAGCCCCCCCCAGTGGCACTATGGCTACACCTTC,CASSPPQWHYGYTF
TRBJ2-1,TRBV9,TRBD2,-,TGTGCCAGCAGCGTAAGCGGGGCGCCCTACAATGAGCAGTTCTTC,CASSVSGAPYNEQFF
TRBJ2-7,TRBV29-1,TRBD1,once,TGCAGCGTTGAAGATACCCGGATCCGGGACAGCTACGAGCAGTACTTC,CSVEDTRIRDSYEQYF
TRBJ2-3,TRBV7-2,TRBD2,once,TGTGCCAGCAGCTTTCTAGCGGGAGGGCCGGGTGATACGCAGTATTTT,CASSFLAGGPGDTQYF
TRBJ2-7,TRBV5-1,-,once,TGCGCCAGCAGCTTGGGTGGTTCCGAAAAGGAGTACTTC,CASSLGGSEKEYF
TRBJ2-3,TRBV9,-,-,TGTGCCAGCAGCGACCCTTTACGGCCCGTGGGCACAGATACGCAGTATTTT,CASSDPLRPVGTDTQYF
TRBJ2-5,TRBV30,TRBD1,once,TGTGCCTGGAGTCAGGGGGCGCCTGAGACCCAGTACTTC,CAWSQGAPETQYF
TRBJ1-2,TRBV30,-,few,TGTGCCTGGAGTGTCCCCCGAGGGTATGGCTACACCTTC,CAWSVPRGYGYTF
TRBJ2-5,TRBV6-5,-,-,TGTGCCAGCAGTTACAGGGTGGAAGAGACCCAGTACTTC,CASSYRVEETQYF
TRBJ2-2,TRBV11-1,TRBD1,-,TGTGCCAGCAGCTTGCAGACAGGGAGCACCGGGGAGCTGTTTTTT,CASSLQTGSTGELFF
TRBJ1-5,TRBV7-2,TRBD1,-,TGTGCCAGCAGCTTAGTACAGGGGCCTCAGCCCCAGCATTTT,CASSLVQGPQPQHF